This T cell receptor beta chain comes out of a study of T cells in Graves' hyperthyroidism and ophthalmopathy. Looking at the study overall: Once the initial diagnosis was made, peripheral blood was obtained before any treatment. Study-wide results and limits: Blood shared most expanded thyroid clonotypes above 0.001.

At least 3 on the Clinical Activity Score was recorded for ophthalmopathy patients, who also had NOSPECS grade at least 4 and duration under 3 months. It was uncontrolled infection, other autoimmune disease, pregnancy or lactation that excluded patients. V was shortened by 7 bases and J by 5 bases, with 15 bases between the two germline ends. Germline CDR1 MNHEY, CDR2 SMNVEV (reference sequence). The CDR3 totals 13 residues. In this sample, this clonotype turned up many times. Its matching antigen is unknown. From RNA transcripts, TCR beta CDR3 regions were amplified. Researchers ran a first-round RT-PCR on the TCR CDR3 using the HTBI primer set. A single record per CDR3 protein comes from TCRdb applying MiXCR to the multiplex PCR reads. The sample holds about 520,000 distinct CDR3 sequences; around a quarter are singletons and the top ten take about 10%.

Sequencing input: blood. The rearrangement joins TRBV27 to TRBJ2-7; D perhaps matches TRBD1 (6 bases). This clonotype originated in a woman in her 30s with Graves' ophthalmopathy. CDR3 region: CASTGQGSNEQYF. CDR3 nucleotide sequence: TGTGCCAGCACCGGCCAGGGGAGCAACGAGCAGTACTTC.